Listed below are T cell receptor beta chains from one sample, sequenced in a study of blood T cell repertoires in COVID-19. Using immunoSEQ multiplex PCR, the repertoire was profiled, and TCRdb retains in-frame clones only, with some absent. The table has tens of thousands of clones, about 85% seen once; the top ten hold around 10%. The sequencing input was peripheral blood. The receptors come from a human donor with acute or convalescent COVID-19. The donor label of this sample is uncertain. Each CDR3 is given without its conserved first and last residue.

TRBJ2-5	TRBV5-4	ASSLSSGGQETQY
TRBJ2-7	TRBV7-9	ASSFSSGGGYEQY
TRBJ2-4	TRBV19	ASSSRSVNENIQY
TRBJ2-5	TRBV19	ASSIEVGVSQY
TRBJ1-5	TRBV19	ASSMGNWQPQH
TRBJ1-5	TRBV4-2	ASSARTGGNQPQH
TRBJ2-5	TRBV9	ASSVGSGGAQETQY
TRBJ2-2	TRBV9	ASSVGATSGVFGELF
TRBJ2-7	TRBV7-9	ASSKIMTGSSYEQY
TRBJ1-1	TRBV7-9	ASSLESERTEAF
TRBJ2-5	TRBV28	ASSSPGSATSRETQY
TRBJ2-5	TRBV6-2/TRBV6-3	ASSYAGGTSQETQY
TRBJ2-2	TRBV5-5	ASSFRQGTTGELF
TRBJ2-1	TRBV28	ASSFLPTGRYNEQF
TRBJ2-3	TRBV5-1	ASRSGGITDTQY
TRBJ2-1	TRBV11-3	ASSFGGSSYNEQF
TRBJ2-5	TRBV7-2	ASSFPSGGAETQY
TRBJ1-5	TRBV7-8	ASSLGDRVQPQH
TRBJ2-5	TRBV12-3/TRBV12-4	ASSEGVAETQY
TRBJ1-2	TRBV6-5	ATPLFGRIYGYT
TRBJ1-1	TRBV28	ASSMQGLRNTEAF
TRBJ2-3	TRBV28	ASSPERTSGSTDTQY
TRBJ1-1	TRBV30	AWNIGARTEAF
TRBJ2-5	TRBV11-3	ASSRGSQDQETQY
TRBJ1-1	TRBV5-6	ASSLTSTGNTEAF
TRBJ2-1	TRBV7-7	ASSYRLAGGPGNEQF
TRBJ2-3	TRBV7-6	ASSLDPGGGTDTQY
TRBJ1-1	TRBV5-1	ASRTGTTEAF
TRBJ1-3	TRBV27	ASSLTHDSGNTIY
TRBJ2-2	TRBV5-1	ASSSSGLQNTGELF
TRBJ1-2	TRBV6-2/TRBV6-3	ASSYEGTLYGYT
TRBJ2-1	TRBV20-1	SASPASSYNEQF
TRBJ1-5	TRBV30	AWSVNMANQPQH
TRBJ1-2	TRBV7-2	ASSLSPTRGYGYT
TRBJ1-6	TRBV27	ASSLFATNTAYNSPLH
TRBJ1-6	TRBV19	ASSTGTGYNSPLH
TRBJ2-5	TRBV5-1	ASSLSQGGETQY
TRBJ1-4	TRBV2	ASSEGTRTEKLF
TRBJ1-2	TRBV3-1/TRBV3-2	ASSQEPNYGYT
TRBJ1-2	TRBV19	ASKFTGGENYGYT
TRBJ2-3	TRBV18	ASSPRTSGEQY
TRBJ2-1	TRBV10-3	AIRESGREYNEQF
TRBJ2-3	TRBV11-1	ASSLAGTSADTQY
TRBJ1-2	TRBV7-6	ASSLGNPGQGYGYT
TRBJ1-2	TRBV7-9	ASSLKQGPHYGYT
TRBJ1-2	TRBV6-4	ARWYGSDYGYT
TRBJ2-3	TRBV27	ASSFSTDTQY
TRBJ1-5	TRBV30	AWNLSRGSKPQH
TRBJ2-1	TRBV9	ASSEGQGARNEQF
TRBJ2-3	TRBV19	ASSDRGGTDTQY
TRBJ2-6	TRBV7-8	ASIPGRGSGANVLT
TRBJ2-1	TRBV7-2	ASRDRQLSYNEQF
TRBJ2-7	TRBV5-4	ASSLALDRERTQY
TRBJ1-1	TRBV27	ASSSLGQAEAF
TRBJ1-1	TRBV24-1	ATSANTGANTEAF
TRBJ1-5	TRBV25-1	ASSAAGPPNQPQH